These 8 T cell receptor beta chains originate from one sample sequenced in a study of blood T cell repertoires in COVID-19. Produced via immunoSEQ multiplex PCR; TCRdb's table is partial and in-frame only. In the table there are over 85,000 clones, 86% of which are singletons. The sequencing sample was made of peripheral blood. Every receptor here comes from a woman aged 80 or over with acute or convalescent COVID-19.

V and J are TRBV11-3 and TRBJ2-3; 7 nucleotides align to TRBD2. The V gene's germline CDR1 is SGHNT and CDR2 YENEEA. V lost 1 base to trimming and J lost 11 bases; unmatched junction nucleotides: 6. CDR3 size: 13 residues. CDR3 nucleotide sequence: TGTGCCAGCAGCTTAGGGGGGAGGGACCGGCAGTATTTT. Amino acids: CASSLGGRDRQYF.

V gene TRBV5-1 combines with J gene TRBJ2-5, with D possibly TRBD1 on 6 matching bases. The CDR3 loop spans 16 amino acids. Germline lookup yields CDR1 SGHRS and CDR2 YFSETQ. The germline V and J ends were trimmed by 3 bases and 2 bases, with 17 bases remaining between them. The CDR3 bases are TGCGCCAGCAGCTCCCGTACAGGGCTACGGCAAGAGACCCAGTACTTC. Translated, it gives CASSSRTGLRQETQYF.

V is TRBV19 and J is TRBJ2-7, with a weak D call TRBD2 (5 bases). The CDR3 is 14 residues long. Trimming left V 4 bases short and J 6 bases short, with 16 bases between. Germline CDR1 is LNHDA and CDR2 is SQIVND (reference sequence). The chain's CDR3 is CASSTSRGSGEQYF. The CDR3 DNA is TGTGCCAGTAGTACCTCCCGGGGAAGTGGCGAGCAGTACTTC.

The V call is TRBV7-2, the J call TRBJ2-6, with 8 positions matching TRBD1. CDR1 is SGHTA, CDR2 FQGNSA, per germline. The V segment lost 8 bases and the J segment 1 base; nucleotides outside the gene matches: 7. This CDR3 spans 16 amino acids. The CDR3 loop is CASLRGQLSGANVLTF. The CDR3 DNA is TGTGCCAGCCTCAGGGGGCAGTTATCTGGGGCCAACGTCCTGACTTTC.

The chain links TRBV2 to TRBJ1-6; no firm D call. Trimming left V 2 bases short and J 0 bases short, with 14 bases between. CDR3 length equals 18 residues. Germline assignment: CDR1 SNHLY and CDR2 FYNNEI. The CDR3 DNA reads TGTGCCAGCAGTGAAAGAGTATCGGTGAGCTCCTATAATTCACCCCTCCACTTT. It translates to CASSERVSVSSYNSPLHF.

V is TRBV6-4 and J is TRBJ2-1; D uncertain. V gave up 4 bases and J gave up 7 bases, with 11 bases separating them. The CDR3 has 13 residues. Germline values: CDR1 MRHNA, CDR2 SNTAGT. CDR3 in DNA: TGTGCCAGCAGTGTCTCGGCGGAGAATGAGCAGTTCTTC. Protein sequence: CASSVSAENEQFF.

This clone was detected only once. V and J are TRBV7-2 and TRBJ2-5; 14 bases are shared with TRBD2. Germline CDR1 and CDR2: SGHTA and FQGNSA. The CDR3 spans 16 residues. V lost 5 bases, J lost 0 bases, and 2 bases stayed unmatched. This CDR3 is CASSRGLAGDQETQYF. The DNA of the CDR3 is TGTGCCAGCAGCCGGGGACTAGCGGGGGACCAAGAGACCCAGTACTTC.

This chain joins TRBV9 and TRBJ2-5, with 9 bases that match TRBD2. The CDR3 totals 16 residues. CDR1 and CDR2 (germline): SGDLS, YYNGEE. V was pared by 0 bases and J by 4 bases, with 7 bases of the junction left unmatched. The chain's CDR3 is CASSVDAGGPRETQYF. As DNA, the CDR3 is TGTGCCAGCAGCGTAGATGCGGGGGGGCCGCGAGAGACCCAGTACTTC. The full variable domain, rest sourced from reference TRBV9 and TRBJ2-5, is DSGVTQTPKHLITATGQRVTLRCSPRSGDLSVYWYQQSLDQGLQFLIQYYNGEERAKGNILERFSAQQFPDLHSELNLSSLELGDSALYFCASSVDAGGPRETQYFGPGTRLLVL.